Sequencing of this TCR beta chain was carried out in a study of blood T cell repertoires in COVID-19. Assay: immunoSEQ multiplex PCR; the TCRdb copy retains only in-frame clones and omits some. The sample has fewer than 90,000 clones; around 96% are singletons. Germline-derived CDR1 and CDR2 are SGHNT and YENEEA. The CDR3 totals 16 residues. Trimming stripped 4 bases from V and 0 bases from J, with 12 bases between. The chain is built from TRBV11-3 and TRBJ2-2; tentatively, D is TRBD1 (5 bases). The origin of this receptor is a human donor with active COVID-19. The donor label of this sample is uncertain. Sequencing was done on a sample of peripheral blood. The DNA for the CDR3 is TGTGCCAGCAGCTGGGCAGGGATCGCGAACACCGGGGAGCTGTTTTTT. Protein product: CASSWAGIANTGELFF.